This TCR beta chain is from a study of cytomegalovirus exposure and HLA in healthy donors. On this clone itself: Its antigen is unknown.

Overall study findings and caveats: Further analysis, carried out later, found HLA-associated TCR beta chains more clonally expanded than equally common other chains.

This PCR relied on a set of 60 Vbeta primers and 13 Jbeta primers. Assay: immunoSEQ multiplex PCR; the TCRdb copy retains only in-frame clones and omits some. The sample includes around 200,000 clones, about 59% seen only once; the top ten take roughly 2.9%. What was sequenced was PBMCs. This sequence originates from a man aged 40-49 years in good health and CMV-seronegative.

Here the CDR3 reads CASRGQYEETQYF. For the CDR3, the DNA is TGTGCCAGTAGAGGACAGTACGAAGAGACCCAGTACTTC. This sequence joins TRBV19 and TRBJ2-5; weak D call: TRBD1 (6 bases). The germline V gene encodes CDR1 LNHDA and CDR2 SQIVND (reference sequence). This CDR3 spans 13 amino acids. V was trimmed by 6 bases and J by 3 bases, leaving 11 bases between them.